The 16 T cell receptor beta chains reported below all come from one sample, sequenced in a study of neurological immune-mediated disorders. Via MiXCR, TCRdb re-called the 5' RACE reads, giving one row per CDR3 protein. The sample consists of 55,000 to 85,000 distinct CDR3 sequences, approximately 3.3% of them appearing once. The specimen was PBMCs. The receptors derive from a woman aged 45 to 65 with multiple sclerosis.

This clonotype showed up many times. This sequence joins TRBV10-3 and TRBJ2-7, with D unclear. The CDR3 is 13 amino acids. V was trimmed by 10 bases and J by 2 bases, leaving 15 bases between them. CDR1 is ENHRY, CDR2 SYGVKD, per germline. This chain's CDR3 is CANTNTGAYEQYF. The CDR3 bases are TGTGCCAACACAAATACGGGCGCCTACGAGCAGTACTTC.

This clonotype was detected many times. The rearrangement links TRBV25-1 to TRBJ2-7; D not certain. Germline V gene lookup returns CDR1 MGHDK and CDR2 SYGVNS. V lost 1 base to trimming and J lost 3 bases, with 7 bases between them. This CDR3 contains 13 residues. CDR3 sequence reads: CASSESGYYEQYF. The CDR3 DNA follows: TGTGCCAGCAGTGAATCGGGTTACTACGAGCAGTACTTC.

This clonotype was seen ten or more times. The chain uses TRBV5-1 and TRBJ1-1; the D gene is possibly TRBD1 (5 bases). The CDR3 is 14 amino acids. The germline CDR1 and CDR2 sequences are SGHRS and YFSETQ. With 2 bases removed from V and 6 bases from J, the gap between germline ends came to 14 bases. The DNA for the CDR3 is TGCGCCAGCAGCTTTGGCAGGGATCTATCTGAAGCTTTCTTT. Protein product: CASSFGRDLSEAFF.

This clonotype occurred many times. The V call is TRBV18, the J call TRBJ2-2; D is unresolved. Between the trimmed V and J ends, which lost 6 bases and 4 bases, there was a span of 9 bases. From germline, CDR1 is KGHSH and CDR2 LQKENI. This CDR3 has 13 amino acids. The CDR3 loop is CASSPEGTGELFF. CDR3 DNA sequence: TGTGCCAGCTCGCCTGAAGGCACCGGGGAGCTGTTTTTT. The full variable domain, rest sourced from reference TRBV18 and TRBJ2-2, is NAGVMQNPRHLVRRRGQEARLRCSPMKGHSHVYWYRQLPEEGLKFMVYLQKENIIDESGMPKERFSAEFPKEGPSILRIQQVVRGDSAAYFCASSPEGTGELFFGEGSRLTVL.

Many counts were recorded for this clonotype. V gene TRBV18 combines with J gene TRBJ2-5; unclear D gene. The CDR3 loop spans 13 amino acids. The V gene's germline CDR1 is KGHSH and CDR2 LQKENI. The ends were cut back, 6 bases at V and 5 bases at J, with 13 bases in the middle. DNA of the CDR3: TGTGCCAGCTCCCCCTCCACGGTCGAGACCCAGTACTTC. Translating it yields CASSPSTVETQYF.

This clonotype was counted at least ten times. The rearrangement uses TRBV4-3 and TRBJ2-3, with 11 bases aligning to TRBD2. The CDR3 spans 15 residues. Looked up from germline, CDR1 is LGHNA and CDR2 is YSLEER. With V trimmed by 1 base and J by 4 bases, 1 base remained unmatched. CDR3 loop: CASSQGLAGPDTQYF. DNA of the CDR3: TGCGCCAGCAGCCAAGGACTAGCGGGGCCAGATACGCAGTATTTT.

This clonotype was seen repeatedly, ten times or more. The V call is TRBV7-9, the J call TRBJ2-1, with TRBD1 matching 7 bases. With 11 bases clipped from V and 6 bases from J, the junction kept 7 bases outside the gene matches. The length of the CDR3 is 12 residues. CDR1 and CDR2 from the germline V gene are SEHNR and FQNEAQ (reference sequence). In nucleotides, the CDR3 is TGTGCCGTGACACAGGGGCCCAATGAGCAGTTCTTC. This sequence encodes CAVTQGPNEQFF.

This clonotype was detected many times. The chain carries TRBV12-3 or TRBV12-4 and TRBJ1-2; tentatively, D is TRBD1 (6 bases). The germline V and J ends were trimmed by 4 bases and 4 bases, with 13 bases remaining between them. The CDR3 spans 14 residues. CDR3 sequence: CASSSRDTTYGYTF. The CDR3 coding sequence is TGTGCCAGCAGTTCCCGGGACACCACCTATGGCTACACCTTC.

This clonotype occurred many times. This chain connects TRBV5-5 to TRBJ2-2; D is unclear. Germline V gene sequence: CDR1 SGHKS, CDR2 YYEKEE (reference sequence). Deletions cut 2 bases from V and 1 base from J, with 6 bases between. This CDR3 contains 14 residues. CDR3 sequence (DNA): TGTGCCAGCAGCTTTGACGGGAACACCGGGGAGCTGTTTTTT. This encodes CASSFDGNTGELFF.

This clonotype appeared many times. V usage is TRBV18 and J usage is TRBJ1-2, with D perhaps matching TRBD1 (5 bases). CDR1 is KGHSH, CDR2 LQKENI, per germline. Trimming took off 6 bases at V and 0 bases at J, with 14 bases between the two ends. The CDR3 consists of 15 residues. The CDR3: CASSTRSGANYGYTF. The CDR3 region has the DNA TGTGCCAGCTCTACCCGGTCGGGGGCTAACTATGGCTACACCTTC.

In this sample, this clonotype turned up many times. The chain carries TRBV9 and TRBJ2-1; possible D gene TRBD2, 7 bases. This CDR3 region has 15 residues. With 3 bases removed from V and 5 bases from J, the gap between germline ends came to 15 bases. CDR1 is SGDLS and CDR2 is YYNGEE in the germline V gene. CDR3 protein: CASSGRGGKHNEQFF. CDR3 in DNA: TGTGCCAGCAGCGGCCGCGGGGGCAAGCACAATGAGCAGTTCTTC.

At least ten counts were recorded for this clonotype. This chain links TRBV3-1 with TRBJ2-1; 8 bases are shared with TRBD1. The CDR3 contains 16 residues. Trimming cost V 6 bases and J 6 bases; bases outside gene matches: 13. Germline V gene data show CDR1 as LGHDT and CDR2 as YNNKEL (reference sequence). The CDR3 DNA is TGTGCCAGCAGTCTACACCAGGGGGCGGGGAGCAATGAGCAGTTCTTC. Its translation is CASSLHQGAGSNEQFF.

This clonotype was seen many times. The J gene is TRBJ2-1, the V gene TRBV15; 11 bases line up with TRBD1. The V gene end was trimmed by 5 bases and the J gene end by 4 bases; junction bases not matched to a gene: 4. Germline loops: CDR1 LNHNV, CDR2 YYDKDF (reference sequence). The CDR3 has 15 residues. The CDR3 protein is CATSGQGAFYNEQFF. The CDR3 bases are TGTGCCACCAGCGGACAGGGGGCTTTTTACAATGAGCAGTTCTTC.

This clonotype was counted ten times or more. The CDR3 sequence is CSASMAGSGGTQYF. The CDR3 DNA sequence: TGCAGTGCCAGTATGGCGGGGAGCGGTGGGACCCAGTACTTC. This chain connects TRBV20-1 to TRBJ2-5; weak D call: TRBD2 (6 bases). Germline lookup yields CDR1 DFQATT and CDR2 SNEGSKA (reference sequence). CDR3 length equals 14 residues. V shed 6 bases and J shed 7 bases, with 21 bases lying between them.

This clonotype has ten or more counts. The CDR3 loop is CASSPQVGYYEQYF. The DNA of the CDR3 is TGTGCCAGCTCACCCCAAGTTGGGTACTACGAGCAGTACTTC. The chain links TRBV18 to TRBJ2-7; D is ambiguous. Germline V gene data show CDR1 as KGHSH and CDR2 as LQKENI. The CDR3 has 14 amino acids. V was trimmed by 3 bases and J by 3 bases, leaving 12 bases between them.

The sample holds many counts of this clonotype. The chain recombines TRBV7-3 with TRBJ2-7; no firm D call. Germline V gene data show CDR1 as SGHTA and CDR2 as FQGTGA. V was cut by 0 bases and J by 4 bases, with 4 bases left in between. The length of the CDR3 is 12 residues. CDR3 residues: CASSLTGYEQYF. The CDR3 coding sequence is TGTGCCAGCAGCTTAACGGGATACGAGCAGTACTTC.